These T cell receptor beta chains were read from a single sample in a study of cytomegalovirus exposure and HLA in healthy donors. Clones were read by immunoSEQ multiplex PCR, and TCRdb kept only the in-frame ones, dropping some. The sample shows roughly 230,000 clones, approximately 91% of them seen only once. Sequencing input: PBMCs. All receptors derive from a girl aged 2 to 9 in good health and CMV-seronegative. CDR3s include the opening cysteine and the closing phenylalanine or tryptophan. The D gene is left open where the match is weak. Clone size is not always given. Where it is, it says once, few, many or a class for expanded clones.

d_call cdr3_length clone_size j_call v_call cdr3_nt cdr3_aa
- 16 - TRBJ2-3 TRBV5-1 TGCGCCAGCAGCTTGGGTAGTAGCGGAGTCACAGATACGCAGTATTTT CASSLGSSGVTDTQYF
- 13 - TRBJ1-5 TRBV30 TGTGCCTGGAGCGGGGGTCTCGGTCAGCCCCAGCATTTT CAWSGGLGQPQHF
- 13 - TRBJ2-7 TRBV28 TGTGCCAGCAGTTCCACAGGGTTGAGGGAGCAGTACTTC CASSSTGLREQYF
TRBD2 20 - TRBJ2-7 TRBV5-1 TGCGCCAGCAGCTTGGCCCGACCGGGACTAGCGCCACTCCTCTCCTACGAGCAGTACTTC CASSLARPGLAPLLSYEQYF
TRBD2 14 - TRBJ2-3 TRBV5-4 TGTGCCAGCAGCGGCCTTAGCGGGACAGATACGCAGTATTTT CASSGLSGTDTQYF
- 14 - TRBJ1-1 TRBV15 TGTGCCACCAGCAGAGGGACACTTGAAACTGAAGCTTTCTTT CATSRGTLETEAFF
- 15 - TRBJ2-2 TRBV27 TGTGCCAGCAGTTCATTCAGAAGGGGTCCCGGGGAGCTGTTTTTT CASSSFRRGPGELFF
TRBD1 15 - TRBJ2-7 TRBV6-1 TGTGCCAGCAGAGCCTGGACAGGGGGATCCTACGAGCAGTACTTC CASRAWTGGSYEQYF
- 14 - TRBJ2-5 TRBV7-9 TGTGCCAGCAGCCCCCCCACAGGGTCGGAGACCCAGTACTTC CASSPPTGSETQYF
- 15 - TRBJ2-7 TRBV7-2 TGTGCCAGCAGCCCAAGACTGAAACTACCCTACGAGCAGTACTTC CASSPRLKLPYEQYF
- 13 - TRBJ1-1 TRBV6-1 TGTGCCAGCATTCCCACAGGGAACACTGAAGCTTTCTTT CASIPTGNTEAFF
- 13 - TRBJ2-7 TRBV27 TGTGCCAGCAGTCCCCAAGGAGAATACGAGCAGTACTTC CASSPQGEYEQYF
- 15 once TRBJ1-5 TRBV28 TGTGCCAGCAGTTTAGGTGGGCAGTTTGATCAGCCCCAGCATTTT CASSLGGQFDQPQHF
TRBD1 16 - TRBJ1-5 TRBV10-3 TGTGCCATCAGTGAGTTAGGACAGGGGATAGGGCAGCCCCAGCATTTT CAISELGQGIGQPQHF
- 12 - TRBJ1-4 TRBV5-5 TGTGCCAGCAGCTTCTATGCTGAAAAACTGTTTTTT CASSFYAEKLFF
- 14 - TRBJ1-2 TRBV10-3 TGTGCCATCAGTGAGGGACCCGGGAGCTATGGCTACACCTTC CAISEGPGSYGYTF
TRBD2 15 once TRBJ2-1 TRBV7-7 TGTGCCAGCAGCTTATCTAGCGGCTCCTACAATGAGCAGTTCTTC CASSLSSGSYNEQFF
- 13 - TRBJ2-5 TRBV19 TGTGCCAGTAGGGTTGGCGGGCAAGAGACCCAGTACTTC CASRVGGQETQYF
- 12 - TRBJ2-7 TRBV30 TGTGCCTGGAGTGAACGGGGCTACGAGCAGTACTTC CAWSERGYEQYF
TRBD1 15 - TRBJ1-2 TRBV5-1 TGCGCCAGCAGCTTGGCCAGGGGGACCAACTATGGCTACACCTTC CASSLARGTNYGYTF
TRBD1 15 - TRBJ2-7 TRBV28 TGTGCCAGCAGTTCTCGACAGGGCGCATTTTACGAGCAGTACTTC CASSSRQGAFYEQYF
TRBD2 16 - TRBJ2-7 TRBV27 TGTGCCAGCAGTCCCAACTGGGGGGGGAGAATAGGCGAGCAGTACTTC CASSPNWGGRIGEQYF
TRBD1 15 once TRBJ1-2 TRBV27 TGTGCCAGCAGTTTAGATACAGGGGGCAACTATGGCTACACCTTC CASSLDTGGNYGYTF
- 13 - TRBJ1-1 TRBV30 TGTGCCTGGAGTTTCGGGGTGAACACTGAAGCTTTCTTT CAWSFGVNTEAFF
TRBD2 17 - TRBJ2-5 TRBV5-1 TGCGCCAGCAGCTTTAATATTCAAGTGGGGAGGGGAGAGACCCAGTACTTC CASSFNIQVGRGETQYF
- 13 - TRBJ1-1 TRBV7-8 TGTGCCAGCAGCGCCCTGGAGGGTCTGAGGGCTTTCTTT CASSALEGLRAFF
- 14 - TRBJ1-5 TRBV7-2 TGTGCCAGCGGGACGAGTGGAGGGAATCAGCCCCAGCATTTT CASGTSGGNQPQHF
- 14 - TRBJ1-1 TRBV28 TGTGCCGCAAAGGAGGGCGTGACGAACACTGAAGCTTTCTTT CAAKEGVTNTEAFF
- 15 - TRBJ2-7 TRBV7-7 TGTGCCAGCAGCTTGCAGGAGGGGGCGAACTACGAGCAGTACTTC CASSLQEGANYEQYF
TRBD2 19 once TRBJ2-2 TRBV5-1 TGCGCCAGCAGCGGACCCATGCCAACTAGCGACCCGAACACCGGGGAGCTGTTTTTT CASSGPMPTSDPNTGELFF
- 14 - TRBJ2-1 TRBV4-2 TGTGCCAGCAGCCGTCCTGAGAGGGCCGATGAGCAGTTCTTC CASSRPERADEQFF
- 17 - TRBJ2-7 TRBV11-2 TGTGCCAGCAGCAGGCCCGGACAGCCACCCTCAAGATACGAGCAGTACTTC CASSRPGQPPSRYEQYF
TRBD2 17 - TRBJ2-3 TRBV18 TGTGCCAGCTCACCAAGACTAGCGGGGCGCGGCACAGATACGCAGTATTTT CASSPRLAGRGTDTQYF
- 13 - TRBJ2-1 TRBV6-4 TGTGCCAGCAGCCTAAGTGTCTACAATGAGCAGTTCTTC CASSLSVYNEQFF
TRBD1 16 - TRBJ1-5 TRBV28 TGTGCCAGCAGCGGACAGGGGGGCTTGCGCAATCAGCCCCAGCATTTT CASSGQGGLRNQPQHF
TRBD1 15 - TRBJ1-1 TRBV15 TGTGCCACCAGCAGACCAGGGGGAATGAACACTGAAGCTTTCTTT CATSRPGGMNTEAFF
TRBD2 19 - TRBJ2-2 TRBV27 TGTGCCAGTGCTTGGTTTTACCCCACTAGCGGGGGGGCAGCTGGGGAGCTGTTTTTT CASAWFYPTSGGAAGELFF
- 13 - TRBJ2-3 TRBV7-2 TGTGCCAGCAGTTCTGACGGGGGTGATACGCAGTATTTT CASSSDGGDTQYF
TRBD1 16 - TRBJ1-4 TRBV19 TGTGCCAGTAGTATTGTCTTAGGGGGCCGATATGAAAAACTGTTTTTT CASSIVLGGRYEKLFF
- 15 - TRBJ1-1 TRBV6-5 TGTGCCAGCAGTTTTGGAGCAGCTTTGAACACTGAAGCTTTCTTT CASSFGAALNTEAFF
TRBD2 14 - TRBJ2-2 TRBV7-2 TGTGCCAGCGGGCGGGGGAGGAACACCGGGGAGCTGTTTTTT CASGRGRNTGELFF
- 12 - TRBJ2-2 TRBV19 TGTGCCAGTGAGAAACCGAACGGGGAGCTGTTTTTT CASEKPNGELFF
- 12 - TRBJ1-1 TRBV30 TGTGCCTGGGGGGGCATGAACACTGAAGCTTTCTTT CAWGGMNTEAFF
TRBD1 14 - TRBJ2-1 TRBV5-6 TGTGCCAGCAGCCCCGGGACAGGGGTAAATGAGCAGTTCTTC CASSPGTGVNEQFF
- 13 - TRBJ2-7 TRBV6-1 TGTGCCAGCGGAGTTATGGGGCAGGGCGAGCAGTACTTC CASGVMGQGEQYF
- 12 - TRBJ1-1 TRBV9 TGTGCCAGCAGCGTAGGACAGGATGAAGCTTTCTTT CASSVGQDEAFF
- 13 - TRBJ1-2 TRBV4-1 TGCGCCAGCAGCCAAGATTCTCTCTATGGCTACACCTTC CASSQDSLYGYTF